Following are 8 T cell receptor beta chains from one sample sequenced in a study of blood T cells in healthy people across ages (dated by TCRdb to between 2015 and 2017). Library construction relied on 5' RACE. TCRdb lists the instrument as Illumina HiSeq 2500. A second PCR of about 7 to 12 cycles was run with a J-beta primer mix and a sample-barcoded 5' primer. The public reads were reanalyzed by TCRdb: fastp trimming at Q25, MiXCR alignment, in-frame beta chains only. When rows share a CDR3 protein, they turn into one entry using the most common DNA and genes. This sample gives some 700,000 distinct CDR3 sequences in total; 43% of them show up just once. The ten largest clonotypes hold roughly 20% of the sample. The sequenced material came from blood. These receptors all stem from a woman aged 55-69 years in good health.

The J gene is TRBJ2-1, the V gene TRBV20-1; D perhaps matches TRBD2 (5 bases). Germline loops: CDR1 DFQATT, CDR2 SNEGSKA (reference sequence). Deletions cut 0 bases from V and 2 bases from J, with 11 bases between. The CDR3 consists of 15 residues. The CDR3 protein is CSARDEKRTYNEQFF. As DNA, the CDR3 is TGCAGTGCTAGAGACGAAAAGCGGACCTACAATGAGCAGTTCTTC.

This clonotype was observed a few times. The chain recombines TRBV27 with TRBJ2-2, with D uncertain. The V and J ends lost 7 bases and 0 bases respectively, with 9 bases between them. The CDR3 runs 14 residues. Germline V gene lookup returns CDR1 MNHEY and CDR2 SMNVEV (reference sequence). The CDR3 sequence is CASKRVSNTGELFF. CDR3 in DNA: TGTGCCAGCAAAAGGGTCTCGAACACCGGGGAGCTGTTTTTT.

This clonotype was counted at least ten times. This chain uses TRBV20-1 with TRBJ2-5; TRBD2 aligns across 8 bases. Germline trimming cut 4 bases from V and 7 bases from J; bases unmatched to any gene: 14. The CDR3 is 15 residues long. Germline V gene sequence: CDR1 DFQATT, CDR2 SNEGSKA (reference sequence). The CDR3 sequence is CSATDRAGVGVTQYF. In DNA form, the CDR3 reads TGCAGTGCTACCGATCGAGCGGGAGTAGGGGTGACCCAGTACTTC.

The V call is TRBV14, the J call TRBJ2-1; D is ambiguous. Per germline, CDR1 SGHDN and CDR2 FVKESK. The CDR3 extends over 13 amino acids. With 4 bases removed from V and 9 bases from J, the gap between germline ends came to 13 bases. In nucleotides, the CDR3 is TGTGCCAGCAGCCGCACCATGTCCCCTGAGCAGTTCTTC. This codes for CASSRTMSPEQFF.

The sample holds one count of this clonotype. The V and J genes are TRBV29-1 and TRBJ2-4, with 8 nucleotides matching TRBD1. TRBJ2-7 explains the end of the DNA better; the J call may be wrong. This CDR3 spans 14 amino acids. From germline, CDR1 is SQVTM and CDR2 ANQGSEA. The CDR3 nucleotides read TGCAGCGTTACCAGACCCGGGACAGGAGGCGAGCAGTACTTC. It is translated as CSVTRPGTGGEQYF.

To note about this clonotype: This sequence may be a read error, since a much larger clone differs from it by one base. The J gene is TRBJ2-1, the V gene TRBV20-1; no clear D. This CDR3 comprises 12 residues. Germline CDR1 is DFQATT and CDR2 is SNEGSKA (reference sequence). The ends were cut back, 1 base at V and 5 bases at J, with 6 bases in the middle. CDR3 sequence: CSARVGNNEQFF. CDR3 in DNA: TGCAGTGCTAGAGTAGGTAACAATGAGCAGTTCTTC.

The rearrangement uses TRBV20-1 and TRBJ2-3, with D uncertain. Trimming pared 0 bases from V and 2 bases from J, leaving 12 bases between. Germline V gene lookup returns CDR1 DFQATT and CDR2 SNEGSKA (reference sequence). This CDR3 has 15 amino acids. The CDR3 nucleotides are TGCAGTGCTAGAGATTATGGCAGGATCACAGATACGCAGTATTTT. Translation gives CSARDYGRITDTQYF.

About this clonotype itself: Given a much more abundant clone one base away, this may be a read error. The chain couples TRBV20-1 to TRBJ2-2; 10 nucleotides align to TRBD2. Looked up from germline, CDR1 is DFQATT and CDR2 is SNEGSKA (reference sequence). Trimming cost V 0 bases and J 6 bases; bases outside gene matches: 7. The CDR3 totals 16 residues. The CDR3 DNA reads as TGCAGTGCTAGAGATTGGACCAGCGGGGGGGCCGGGGAGCTGTTTTTT. This encodes CSARDWTSGGAGELFF.